This T cell receptor (beta chain) was found in a study of early T cells in non-severe SARS-CoV-2 infection. The wider study: Sequencing input comprised bulk RNA from unsorted whole blood; chain pairing was not available.

Trimming at V came to 2 bases and at J to 6 bases, leaving 6 bases not matched to a gene. Looked up from germline, CDR1 is MGHRA and CDR2 is YSYEKL. The CDR3 totals 15 residues. This clonotype has ten or more counts. Antigen specificity is unknown. Unique molecular identifiers were attached to individual cDNA molecules. TCRdb recomputed calls from the 5' RACE reads with MiXCR, one row per CDR3 protein. The sample carries just under 65,000 distinct CDR3 sequences, 5.9% recorded once. Notes on the study in general: Matching against VDJdb likely underestimated virus-specific expansions, favoring anti-spike CD8.

The receptor was isolated from an adult who was a healthcare worker with PCR-confirmed SARS-CoV-2 infection or an uninfected control (not recorded which). The chain has TRBV4-1 and TRBJ2-1; 8 bases align to TRBD2. The source was whole blood, collected at baseline. CDR3 sequence: CASSQTSGGVNEQFF. In DNA form, the CDR3 reads TGCGCCAGCAGCCAAACTAGCGGAGGGGTCAATGAGCAGTTCTTC.